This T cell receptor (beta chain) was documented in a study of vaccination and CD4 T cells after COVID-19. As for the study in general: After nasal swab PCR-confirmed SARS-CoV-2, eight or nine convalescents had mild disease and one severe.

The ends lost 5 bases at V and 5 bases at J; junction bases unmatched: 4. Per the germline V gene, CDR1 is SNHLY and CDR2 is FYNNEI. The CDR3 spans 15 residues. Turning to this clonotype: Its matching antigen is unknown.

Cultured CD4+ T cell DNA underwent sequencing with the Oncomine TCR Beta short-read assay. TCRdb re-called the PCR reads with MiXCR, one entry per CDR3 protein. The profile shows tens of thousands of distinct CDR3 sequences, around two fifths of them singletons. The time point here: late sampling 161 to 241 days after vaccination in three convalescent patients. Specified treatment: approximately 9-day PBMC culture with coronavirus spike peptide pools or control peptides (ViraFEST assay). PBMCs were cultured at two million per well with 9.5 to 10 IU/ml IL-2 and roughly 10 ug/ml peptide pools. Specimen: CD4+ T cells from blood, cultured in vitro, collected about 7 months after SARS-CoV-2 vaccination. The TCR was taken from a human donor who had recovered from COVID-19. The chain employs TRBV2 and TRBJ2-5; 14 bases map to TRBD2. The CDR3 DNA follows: TGTGCCAGCAGTAGACTAGCGGGAGGGAGTGAGACCCAGTACTTC. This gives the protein CASSRLAGGSETQYF.